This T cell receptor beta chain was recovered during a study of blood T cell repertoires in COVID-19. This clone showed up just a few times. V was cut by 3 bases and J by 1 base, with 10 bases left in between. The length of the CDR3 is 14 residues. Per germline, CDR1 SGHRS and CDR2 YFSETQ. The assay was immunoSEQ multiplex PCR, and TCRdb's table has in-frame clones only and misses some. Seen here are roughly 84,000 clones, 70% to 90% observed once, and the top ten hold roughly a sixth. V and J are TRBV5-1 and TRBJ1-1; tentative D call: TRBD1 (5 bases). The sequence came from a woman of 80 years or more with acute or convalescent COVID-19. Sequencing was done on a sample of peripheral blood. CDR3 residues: CASSYQGQNTEAFF. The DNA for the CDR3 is TGCGCCAGCAGCTACCAGGGTCAGAACACTGAAGCTTTCTTT.